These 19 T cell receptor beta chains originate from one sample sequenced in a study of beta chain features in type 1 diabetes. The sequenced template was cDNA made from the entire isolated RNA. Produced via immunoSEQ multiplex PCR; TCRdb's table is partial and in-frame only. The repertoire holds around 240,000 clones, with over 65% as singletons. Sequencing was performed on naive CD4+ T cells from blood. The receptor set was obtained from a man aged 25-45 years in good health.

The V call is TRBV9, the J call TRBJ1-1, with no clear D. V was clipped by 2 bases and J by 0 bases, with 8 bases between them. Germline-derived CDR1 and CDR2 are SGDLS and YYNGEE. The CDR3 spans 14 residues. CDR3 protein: CASSVAGMNTEAFF. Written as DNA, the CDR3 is TGTGCCAGCAGCGTGGCTGGGATGAACACTGAAGCTTTCTTT.

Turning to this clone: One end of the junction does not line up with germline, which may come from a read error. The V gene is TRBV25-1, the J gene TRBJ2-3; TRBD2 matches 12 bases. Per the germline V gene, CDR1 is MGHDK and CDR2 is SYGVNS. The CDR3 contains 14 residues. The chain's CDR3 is CASSPSGGADKQYF. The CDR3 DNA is TGTGCCAGCAGCCCTAGCGGGGGGGCTGATAAGCAGTATTTT.

The CDR3 is CASSFLLGGQYYEQYF. Here the CDR3 DNA reads TGTGCCAGCAGCTTCCTGCTGGGGGGACAGTACTACGAGCAGTACTTC. The chain employs TRBV13 and TRBJ2-7; the D gene is possibly TRBD1 (7 bases). The CDR3 extends over 16 amino acids. CDR1 and CDR2 (germline): PRHDT, FYEKMQ (reference sequence). Deletions cut 3 bases from V and 3 bases from J, with 18 bases between.

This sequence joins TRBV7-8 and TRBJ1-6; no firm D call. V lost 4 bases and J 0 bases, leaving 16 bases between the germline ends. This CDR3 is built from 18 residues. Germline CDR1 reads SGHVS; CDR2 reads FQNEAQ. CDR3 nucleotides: TGTGCCAGCAGCTCGATGGCACGAGTGAGCTCCTATAATTCACCCCTCCACTTT. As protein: CASSSMARVSSYNSPLHF.

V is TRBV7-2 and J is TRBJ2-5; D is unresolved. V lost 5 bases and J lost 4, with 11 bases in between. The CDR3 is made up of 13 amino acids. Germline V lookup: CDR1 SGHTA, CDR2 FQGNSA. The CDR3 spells CASSPRWGETQYF. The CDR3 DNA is TGTGCCAGCAGCCCGAGATGGGGAGAGACCCAGTACTTC.

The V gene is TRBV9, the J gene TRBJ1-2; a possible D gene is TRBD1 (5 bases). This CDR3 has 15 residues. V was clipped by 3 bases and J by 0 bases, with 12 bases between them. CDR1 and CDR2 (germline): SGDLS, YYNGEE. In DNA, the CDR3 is TGTGCCAGCAGCGCAGGGACTACGGCTAACTATGGCTACACCTTC. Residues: CASSAGTTANYGYTF.

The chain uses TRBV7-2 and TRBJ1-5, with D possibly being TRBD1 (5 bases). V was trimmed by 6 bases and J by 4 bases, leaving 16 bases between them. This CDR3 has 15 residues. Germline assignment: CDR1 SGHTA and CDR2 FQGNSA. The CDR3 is CASSPMGDSNQPQHF. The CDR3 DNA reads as TGTGCCAGCAGTCCGATGGGGGATTCTAATCAGCCCCAGCATTTT.

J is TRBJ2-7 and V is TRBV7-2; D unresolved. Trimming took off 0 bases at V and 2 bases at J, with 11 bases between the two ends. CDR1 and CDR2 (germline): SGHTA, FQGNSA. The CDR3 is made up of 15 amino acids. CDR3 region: CASSLAPIGTYEQYF. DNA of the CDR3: TGTGCCAGCAGCTTAGCGCCAATAGGGACCTACGAGCAGTACTTC.

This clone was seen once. The CDR3 sequence is CATSRDLLSSGNTIYF. DNA of the CDR3: TGTGCCACCAGCAGAGATCTGCTGAGCTCTGGAAACACCATATATTTT. The chain recombines TRBV15 with TRBJ1-3; no definite D call. Trimming left V 0 bases short and J 0 bases short, with 9 bases between. Germline CDR1 LNHNV, CDR2 YYDKDF (reference sequence). The CDR3 is 16 amino acids.

CDR3 sequence: CASSVGLLNEQFF. The CDR3 DNA reads TGTGCCAGCAGCGTAGGGCTTCTCAATGAGCAGTTCTTC. This chain connects TRBV9 to TRBJ2-1; D gene unclear. CDR1 and CDR2 from the germline V gene are SGDLS and YYNGEE. Between the trimmed V and J ends, which lost 0 bases and 6 bases, there was a span of 7 bases. The CDR3 sequence is 13 residues long.

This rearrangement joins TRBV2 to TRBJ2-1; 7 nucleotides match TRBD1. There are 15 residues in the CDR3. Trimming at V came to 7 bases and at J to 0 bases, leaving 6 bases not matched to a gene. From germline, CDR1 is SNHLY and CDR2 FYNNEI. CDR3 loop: CASTSGQNSYNEQFF. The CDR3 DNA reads TGTGCCAGCACCTCGGGACAGAACTCCTACAATGAGCAGTTCTTC.

CDR3 region: CASRNIGTEGTDTQYF. For the CDR3, the DNA is TGTGCCAGTAGAAACATCGGGACTGAGGGAACAGATACGCAGTATTTT. J is TRBJ2-3 and V is TRBV19; possible D gene TRBD2, 6 bases. Germline CDR1 is LNHDA and CDR2 is SQIVND (reference sequence). The CDR3 totals 16 residues. Trimming pared 6 bases from V and 3 bases from J, leaving 19 bases between.

This CDR3 is CSARVLPEAFF. The CDR3 region has the DNA TGCAGTGCTAGAGTCCTCCCTGAAGCTTTCTTT. V and J are TRBV20-1 and TRBJ1-1; D remains unclear. V dropped 1 base and J dropped 6 bases, with 6 bases sitting between them. This CDR3 comprises 11 residues. Germline CDR1 DFQATT, CDR2 SNEGSKA (reference sequence).

This CDR3 is CASSSRGEETQYF. The CDR3 DNA follows: TGTGCCAGCTCATCCCGGGGCGAAGAGACCCAGTACTTC. The rearrangement joins TRBV18 to TRBJ2-5; D possibly matches TRBD1 or TRBD2 (5 bases each). Between the trimmed V and J ends, which lost 5 bases and 3 bases, there was a span of 10 bases. CDR1 KGHSH and CDR2 LQKENI come from the germline V gene. The CDR3 is made up of 13 amino acids.

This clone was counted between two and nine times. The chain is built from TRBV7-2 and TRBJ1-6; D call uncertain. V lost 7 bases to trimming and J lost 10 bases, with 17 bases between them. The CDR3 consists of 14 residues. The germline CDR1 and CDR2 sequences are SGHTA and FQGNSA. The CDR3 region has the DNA TGTGCCAGCAACCTTCCGGGTGAACAATCACCCCTCCACTTT. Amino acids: CASNLPGEQSPLHF.

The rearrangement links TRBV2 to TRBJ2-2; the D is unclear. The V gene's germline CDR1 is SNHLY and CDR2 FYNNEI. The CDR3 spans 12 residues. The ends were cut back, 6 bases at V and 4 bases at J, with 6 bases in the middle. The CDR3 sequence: CASSLLTGELFF. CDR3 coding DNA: TGTGCCAGCAGCTTACTCACCGGGGAGCTGTTTTTT.

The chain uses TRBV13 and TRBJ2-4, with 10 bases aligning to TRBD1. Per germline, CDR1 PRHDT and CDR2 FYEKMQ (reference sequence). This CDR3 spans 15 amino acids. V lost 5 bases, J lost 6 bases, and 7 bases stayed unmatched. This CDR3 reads CASSPDRGLGNIQYF. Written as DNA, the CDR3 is TGTGCCAGCAGCCCTGACAGGGGGCTAGGAAACATTCAGTACTTC.

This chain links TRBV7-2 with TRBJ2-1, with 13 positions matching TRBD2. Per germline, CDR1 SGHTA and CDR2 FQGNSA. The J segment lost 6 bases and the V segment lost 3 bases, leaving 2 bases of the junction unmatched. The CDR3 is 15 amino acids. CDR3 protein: CASSLGLAGINEQFF. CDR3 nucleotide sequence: TGTGCCAGCAGCTTGGGACTAGCGGGAATCAATGAGCAGTTCTTC.

CDR3 DNA sequence: TGTGCCAGCAGCCGAGCGGGAGTGTACAATGAGCAGTTCTTC. Translated: CASSRAGVYNEQFF. The V gene is TRBV7-2, the J gene TRBJ2-1, with 8 bases matching TRBD2. This CDR3 is built from 14 residues. Germline V gives CDR1 SGHTA, CDR2 FQGNSA. The V gene end was trimmed by 5 bases and the J gene end by 4 bases; junction bases not matched to a gene: 4. The full variable domain, its missing parts supplied by reference TRBV7-2 and TRBJ2-1, is GAGVSQSPSNKVTEKGKDVELRCDPISGHTALYWYRQSLGQGLEFLIYFQGNSAPDKSGLPSDRFSAERTGGSVSTLTIQRTQQEDSAVYLCASSRAGVYNEQFFGPGTRLTVL.